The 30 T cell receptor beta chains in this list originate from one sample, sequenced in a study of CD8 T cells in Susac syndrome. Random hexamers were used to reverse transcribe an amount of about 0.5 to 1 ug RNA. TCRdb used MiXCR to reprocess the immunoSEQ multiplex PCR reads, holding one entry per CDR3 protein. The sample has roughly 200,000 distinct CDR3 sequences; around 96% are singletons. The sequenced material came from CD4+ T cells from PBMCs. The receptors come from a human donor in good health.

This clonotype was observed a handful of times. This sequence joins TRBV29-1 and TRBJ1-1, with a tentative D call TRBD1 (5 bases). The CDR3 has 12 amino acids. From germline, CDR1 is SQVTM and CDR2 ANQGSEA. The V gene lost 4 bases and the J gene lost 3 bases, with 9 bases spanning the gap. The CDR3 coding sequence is TGCAGCGTTGGGCAAGGGGACACTGAAGCTTTCTTT. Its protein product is CSVGQGDTEAFF.

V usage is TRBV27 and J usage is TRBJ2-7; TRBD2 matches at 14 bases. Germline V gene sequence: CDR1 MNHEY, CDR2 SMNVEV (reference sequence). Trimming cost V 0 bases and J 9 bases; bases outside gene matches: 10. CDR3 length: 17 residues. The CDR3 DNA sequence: TGTGCCAGCAGTTTATCGATTGGGACTAGCGGGAGCGGTGTGCAGTACTTC. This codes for CASSLSIGTSGSGVQYF.

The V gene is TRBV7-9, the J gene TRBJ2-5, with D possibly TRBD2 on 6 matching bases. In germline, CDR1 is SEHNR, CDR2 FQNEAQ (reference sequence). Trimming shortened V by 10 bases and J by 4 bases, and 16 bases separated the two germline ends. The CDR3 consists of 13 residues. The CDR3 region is CATAAGLRETQYF. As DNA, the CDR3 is TGTGCCACCGCCGCGGGATTGAGAGAGACCCAGTACTTC.

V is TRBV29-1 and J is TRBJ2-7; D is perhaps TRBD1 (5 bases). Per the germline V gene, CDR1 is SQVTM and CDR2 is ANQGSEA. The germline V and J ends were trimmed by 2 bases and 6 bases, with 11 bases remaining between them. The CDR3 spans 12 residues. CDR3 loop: CSVESRRGEQYF. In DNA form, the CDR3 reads TGCAGCGTTGAAAGTCGTAGGGGCGAGCAGTACTTC.

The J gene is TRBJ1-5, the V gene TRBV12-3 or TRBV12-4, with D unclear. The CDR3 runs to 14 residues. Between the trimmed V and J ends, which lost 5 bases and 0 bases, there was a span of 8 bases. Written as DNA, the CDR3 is TGTGCCAGCAGTCTCGATCATAGCAATCAGCCCCAGCATTTT. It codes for CASSLDHSNQPQHF.

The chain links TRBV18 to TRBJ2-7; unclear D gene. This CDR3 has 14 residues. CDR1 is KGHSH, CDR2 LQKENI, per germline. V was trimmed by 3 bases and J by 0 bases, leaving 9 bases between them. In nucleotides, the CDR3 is TGTGCCAGCTCACCGCTGGGGTCCTCCTACGAGCAGTACTTC. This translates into CASSPLGSSYEQYF.

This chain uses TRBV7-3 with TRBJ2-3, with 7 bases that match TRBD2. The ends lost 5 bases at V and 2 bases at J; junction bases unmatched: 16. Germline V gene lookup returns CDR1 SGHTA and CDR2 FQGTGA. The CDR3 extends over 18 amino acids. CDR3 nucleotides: TGTGCCAGCAGCCTCCGTGGGGTGGGAGGGCCTTCCACAGATACGCAGTATTTT. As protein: CASSLRGVGGPSTDTQYF.

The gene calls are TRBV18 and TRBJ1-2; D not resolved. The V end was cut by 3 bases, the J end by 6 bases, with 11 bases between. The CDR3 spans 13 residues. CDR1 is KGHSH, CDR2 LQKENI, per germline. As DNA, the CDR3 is TGTGCCAGCTCACCGGTCAGAGATAATGGCTACACCTTC. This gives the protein CASSPVRDNGYTF.

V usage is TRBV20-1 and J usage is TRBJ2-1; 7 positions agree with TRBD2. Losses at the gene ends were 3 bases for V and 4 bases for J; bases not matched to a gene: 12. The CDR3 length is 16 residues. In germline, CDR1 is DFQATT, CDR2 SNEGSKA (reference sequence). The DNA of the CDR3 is TGCAGTGCTAGGGCCGCCGAGGGAGGGCCTTACAATGAGCAGTTCTTC. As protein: CSARAAEGGPYNEQFF.

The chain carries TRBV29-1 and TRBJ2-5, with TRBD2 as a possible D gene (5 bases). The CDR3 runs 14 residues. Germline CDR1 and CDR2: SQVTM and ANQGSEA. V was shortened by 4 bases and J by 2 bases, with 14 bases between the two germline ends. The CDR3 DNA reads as TGCAGCGTTGGGATGACGGGGTCTCAAGAGACCCAGTACTTC. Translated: CSVGMTGSQETQYF.

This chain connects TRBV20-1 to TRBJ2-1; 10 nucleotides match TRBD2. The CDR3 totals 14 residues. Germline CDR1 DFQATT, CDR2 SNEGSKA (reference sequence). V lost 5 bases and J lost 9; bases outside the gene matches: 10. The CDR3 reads CSALAPSGSGEQFF. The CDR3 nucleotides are TGCAGTGCTCTGGCCCCTAGCGGGAGTGGTGAGCAGTTCTTC.

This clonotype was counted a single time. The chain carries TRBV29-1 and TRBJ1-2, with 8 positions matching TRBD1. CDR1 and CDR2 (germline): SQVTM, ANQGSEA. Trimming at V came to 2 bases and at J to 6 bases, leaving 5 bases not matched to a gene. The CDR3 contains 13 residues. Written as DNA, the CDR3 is TGCAGCGTTGAACCCCAGGGGGCGAATGGCTACACCTTC. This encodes CSVEPQGANGYTF.

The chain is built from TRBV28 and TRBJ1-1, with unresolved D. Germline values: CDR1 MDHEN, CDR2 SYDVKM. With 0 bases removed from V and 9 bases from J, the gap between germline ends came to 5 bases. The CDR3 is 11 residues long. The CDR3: CASSLWAQAFF. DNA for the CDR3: TGTGCCAGCAGTTTATGGGCTCAAGCTTTCTTT.

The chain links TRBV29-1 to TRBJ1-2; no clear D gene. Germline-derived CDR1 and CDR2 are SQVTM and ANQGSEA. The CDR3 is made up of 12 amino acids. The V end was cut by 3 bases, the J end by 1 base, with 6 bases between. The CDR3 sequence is CSVEAVNYGYTF. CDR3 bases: TGCAGCGTTGAGGCAGTTAACTATGGCTACACCTTC. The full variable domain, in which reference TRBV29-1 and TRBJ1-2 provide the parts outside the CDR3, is SAVISQKPSRDICQRGTSLTIQCQVDSQVTMMFWYRQQPGQSLTLIATANQGSEATYESGFVIDKFPISRPNLTFSTLTVSNMSPEDSSIYLCSVEAVNYGYTFGSGTRLTVV.

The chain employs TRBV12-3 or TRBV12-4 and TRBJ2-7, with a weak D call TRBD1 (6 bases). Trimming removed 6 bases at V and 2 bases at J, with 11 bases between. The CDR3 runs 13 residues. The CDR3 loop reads CASSPRQAYEQYF. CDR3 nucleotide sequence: TGTGCCAGCAGCCCTCGACAGGCCTACGAGCAGTACTTC.

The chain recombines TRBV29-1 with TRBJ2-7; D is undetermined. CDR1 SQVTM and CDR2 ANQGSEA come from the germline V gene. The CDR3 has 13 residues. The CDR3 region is CRKLSRSSYEQYF. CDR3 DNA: TGCAGGAAACTAAGCAGAAGCTCCTACGAGCAGTACTTC.

CDR3 protein: CATSDPWGREQFF. The CDR3 region has the DNA TGTGCCACCAGTGACCCGTGGGGGAGGGAGCAGTTCTTC. This chain connects TRBV24-1 to TRBJ2-1; D possibly corresponds to TRBD2 (6 bases). The V end was cut by 4 bases, the J end by 10 bases, with 13 bases between. The CDR3 consists of 13 residues. Germline loops: CDR1 KGHDR, CDR2 SFDVKD.

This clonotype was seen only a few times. CDR3 region: CSVELAGGEQFF. The CDR3 DNA follows: TGCAGCGTTGAACTAGCCGGAGGGGAGCAGTTCTTC. V and J are TRBV29-1 and TRBJ2-1; D is perhaps TRBD2 (6 bases). The CDR3 is made up of 12 amino acids. Trimming took 2 bases from V and 10 from J, leaving 12 bases between them. The V gene's germline CDR1 is SQVTM and CDR2 ANQGSEA.

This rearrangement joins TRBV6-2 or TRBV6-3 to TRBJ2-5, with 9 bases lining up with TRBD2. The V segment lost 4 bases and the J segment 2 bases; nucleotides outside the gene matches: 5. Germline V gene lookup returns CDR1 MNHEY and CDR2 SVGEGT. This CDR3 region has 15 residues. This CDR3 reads CASSWYSGSQETQYF. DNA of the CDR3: TGTGCCAGCAGTTGGTATAGCGGGAGTCAAGAGACCCAGTACTTC.

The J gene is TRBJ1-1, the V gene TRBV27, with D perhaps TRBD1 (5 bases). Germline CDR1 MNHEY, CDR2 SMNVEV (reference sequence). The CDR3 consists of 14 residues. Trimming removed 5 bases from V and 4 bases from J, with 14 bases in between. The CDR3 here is CASSPSRDGTEAFF. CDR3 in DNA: TGTGCCAGCAGTCCTTCCCGGGACGGCACTGAAGCTTTCTTT.

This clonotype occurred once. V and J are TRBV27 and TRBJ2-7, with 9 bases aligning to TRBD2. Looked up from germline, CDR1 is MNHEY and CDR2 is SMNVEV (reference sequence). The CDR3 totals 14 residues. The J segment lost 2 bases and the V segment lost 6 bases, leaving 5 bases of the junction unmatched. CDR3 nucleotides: TGTGCCAGCAGAAGCGGGAGGAACCCCTACGAGCAGTACTTC. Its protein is CASRSGRNPYEQYF.

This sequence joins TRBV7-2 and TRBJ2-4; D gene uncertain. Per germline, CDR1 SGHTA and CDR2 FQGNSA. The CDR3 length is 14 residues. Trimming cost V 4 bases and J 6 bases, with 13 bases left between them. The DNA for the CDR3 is TGTGCCAGCAGCTCCTCCACGGTGGCAAACATTCAGTACTTC. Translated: CASSSSTVANIQYF.

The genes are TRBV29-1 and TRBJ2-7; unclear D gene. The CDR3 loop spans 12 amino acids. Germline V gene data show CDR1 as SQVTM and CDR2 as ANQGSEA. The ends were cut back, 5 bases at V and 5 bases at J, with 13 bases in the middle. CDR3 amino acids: CSVSRSLNEQYF. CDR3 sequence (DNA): TGCAGCGTTAGCAGGAGTTTGAACGAGCAGTACTTC.

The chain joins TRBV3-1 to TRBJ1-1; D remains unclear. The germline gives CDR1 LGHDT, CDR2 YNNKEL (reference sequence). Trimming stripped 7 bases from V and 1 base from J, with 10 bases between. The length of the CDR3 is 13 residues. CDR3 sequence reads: CASTSLGNTEAFF. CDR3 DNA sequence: TGTGCCAGCACCTCTTTGGGGAACACTGAAGCTTTCTTT.

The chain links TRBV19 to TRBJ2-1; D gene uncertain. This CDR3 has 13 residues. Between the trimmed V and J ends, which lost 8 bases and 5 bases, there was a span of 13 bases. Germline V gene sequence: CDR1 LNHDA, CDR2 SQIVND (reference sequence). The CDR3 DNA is TGTGCCAGTGTTGGACGGACGAACAATGAGCAGTTCTTC. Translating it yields CASVGRTNNEQFF.

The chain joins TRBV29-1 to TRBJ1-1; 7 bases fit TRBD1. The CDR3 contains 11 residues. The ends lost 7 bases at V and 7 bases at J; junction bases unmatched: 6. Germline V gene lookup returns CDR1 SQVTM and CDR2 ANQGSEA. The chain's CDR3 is CSAYRGLEAFF. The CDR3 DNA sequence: TGCAGCGCTTACAGGGGCCTTGAAGCTTTCTTT.

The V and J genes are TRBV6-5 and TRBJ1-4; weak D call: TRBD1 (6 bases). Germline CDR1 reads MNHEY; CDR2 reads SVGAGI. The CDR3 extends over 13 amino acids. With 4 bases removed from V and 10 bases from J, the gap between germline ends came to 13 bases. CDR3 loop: CASSFAGDGKLFF. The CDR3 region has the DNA TGTGCCAGCAGTTTTGCAGGGGACGGAAAACTGTTTTTT.

The CDR3 nucleotides are TGTGCCAGTGCGGCGGGACAGGGGGCCTATGGCTACACCTTC. Its translation is CASAAGQGAYGYTF. The rearrangement links TRBV19 to TRBJ1-2, with 12 nucleotides matching TRBD1. Germline V gene sequence: CDR1 LNHDA, CDR2 SQIVND (reference sequence). This CDR3 region has 14 residues. The ends lost 8 bases at V and 4 bases at J; junction bases unmatched: 5.

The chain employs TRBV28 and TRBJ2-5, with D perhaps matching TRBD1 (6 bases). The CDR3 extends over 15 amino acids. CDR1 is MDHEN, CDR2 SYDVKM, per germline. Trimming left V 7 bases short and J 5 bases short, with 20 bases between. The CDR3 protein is CASTPTDRLRETQYF. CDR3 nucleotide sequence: TGTGCCAGCACCCCAACCGACAGGCTCCGGGAGACCCAGTACTTC. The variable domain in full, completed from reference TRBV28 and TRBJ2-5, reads DVKVTQSSRYLVKRTGEKVFLECVQDMDHENMFWYRQDPGLGLRLIYFSYDVKMKEKGDIPEGYSVSREKKERFSLILESASTNQTSMYLCASTPTDRLRETQYFGPGTRLLVL.

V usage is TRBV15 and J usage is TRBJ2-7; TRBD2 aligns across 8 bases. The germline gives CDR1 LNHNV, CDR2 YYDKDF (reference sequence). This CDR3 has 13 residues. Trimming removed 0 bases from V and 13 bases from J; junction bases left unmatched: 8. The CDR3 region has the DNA TGTGCCACCAGCAGAGATGGGGCTAGCGGGCATTACTTC. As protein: CATSRDGASGHYF.